This passage covers 9 T cell receptor beta chains from one sample sequenced in a study of blood T cell repertoires in COVID-19. Sequencing was performed with immunoSEQ multiplex PCR; in TCRdb, only in-frame clones are kept and a portion is missing. The data contain fewer than 250,000 clones, about 80% of them singletons. Sequenced input: peripheral blood. The receptors come from a man between 60 and 75 years old with acute or convalescent COVID-19.

This clone has a count of ten or more. J is TRBJ1-5 and V is TRBV11-3, with 8 bases aligning to TRBD1. The CDR3 consists of 14 residues. Germline V gene data show CDR1 as SGHNT and CDR2 as YENEEA. Trimming cost V 4 bases and J 6 bases; bases outside gene matches: 5. CDR3 DNA: TGTGCCAGCAGCTCCGACAGGGGAGGTCAGCCCCAGCATTTT. Amino acid sequence: CASSSDRGGQPQHF.

V is TRBV4-3 and J is TRBJ2-3; tentative D call: TRBD2 (6 bases). Germline-derived CDR1 and CDR2 are LGHNA and YSLEER. Trimming took 0 bases from V and 2 from J, leaving 9 bases between them. This CDR3 is 15 amino acids long. Written as DNA, the CDR3 is TGCGCCAGCAGCCAAGATCGCGGGGCCACAGATACGCAGTATTTT. This codes for CASSQDRGATDTQYF.

The chain couples TRBV5-6 to TRBJ2-3; D is unresolved. The V and J ends lost 1 base and 0 bases respectively, with 12 bases between them. The length of the CDR3 is 16 residues. From germline, CDR1 is SGHDT and CDR2 YYEEEE. The CDR3 bases are TGTGCCAGCAGCTTGTTCCCGCCGACTAGCACAGATACGCAGTATTTT. Its translation is CASSLFPPTSTDTQYF.

DNA of the CDR3: TGTGCCAGTAGTGGGGTCAACGGACTAGCTCTTTACTTC. It encodes CASSGVNGLALYF. This chain joins TRBV19 and TRBJ2-4; 8 positions match TRBD2. The CDR3 runs to 13 residues. The ends lost 5 bases at V and 16 bases at J; junction bases unmatched: 13. Germline CDR1 is LNHDA and CDR2 is SQIVND (reference sequence). The variable domain in full, with the rest retrieved from reference TRBV19 and TRBJ2-4, is DGGITQSPKYLFRKEGQNVTLSCEQNLNHDAMYWYRQDPGQGLRLIYYSQIVNDFQKGDIAEGYSVSREKKESFPLTVTSAQKNPTAFYLCASSGVNGLALYFGAGTRLSVL.

In this sample, this clone turned up a few times. J is TRBJ1-4 and V is TRBV28, with D maybe TRBD1 (5 bases). V lost 6 bases to trimming and J lost 8 bases, with 16 bases between them. Germline V gene sequence: CDR1 MDHEN, CDR2 SYDVKM. The CDR3 is made up of 14 amino acids. The CDR3 loop reads CASRVQGLSEKLFF. The CDR3 coding sequence is TGTGCCAGCAGAGTCCAGGGACTTAGCGAAAAACTGTTTTTT.

This chain connects TRBV7-9 to TRBJ1-2, with a weak D call TRBD1 (6 bases). The germline gives CDR1 SEHNR, CDR2 FQNEAQ (reference sequence). V gave up 5 bases and J gave up 6 bases, with 19 bases separating them. The CDR3 length is 15 residues. CDR3 nucleotide sequence: TGTGCCAGCAGCAACTGGGACAAACCCCTTGATGGCTACACCTTC. Translation gives CASSNWDKPLDGYTF.

This rearrangement joins TRBV18 to TRBJ1-1; a weak D match, TRBD1 (6 bases). The CDR3 contains 13 residues. Germline CDR1 KGHSH, CDR2 LQKENI. Trimming took 4 bases from V and 2 from J, leaving 8 bases between them. The CDR3 loop reads CASSQQGNTEAFF. For the CDR3, the DNA is TGTGCCAGCTCACAACAGGGAAACACTGAAGCTTTCTTT.

V gene TRBV19 combines with J gene TRBJ2-7; 9 bases line up with TRBD1. CDR1 is LNHDA and CDR2 is SQIVND in the germline V gene (reference sequence). The ends lost 6 bases at V and 2 bases at J; junction bases unmatched: 8. The CDR3 totals 15 residues. The CDR3 DNA reads TGTGCCAGTAGGCTGACAGGGGGGGATACCTACGAGCAGTACTTC. Translating it yields CASRLTGGDTYEQYF.

The table lists this clone with a count of one. V and J are TRBV29-1 and TRBJ1-5; TRBD1 matches at 10 bases. There are 15 residues in the CDR3. The V gene's germline CDR1 is SQVTM and CDR2 ANQGSEA. Trimming at V came to 8 bases and at J to 2 bases, leaving 9 bases not matched to a gene. For the CDR3, the DNA is TGCAGCATTCGGACAGGGGGTCATGGCAATCAGCCCCAGCATTTT. Translated, it gives CSIRTGGHGNQPQHF.